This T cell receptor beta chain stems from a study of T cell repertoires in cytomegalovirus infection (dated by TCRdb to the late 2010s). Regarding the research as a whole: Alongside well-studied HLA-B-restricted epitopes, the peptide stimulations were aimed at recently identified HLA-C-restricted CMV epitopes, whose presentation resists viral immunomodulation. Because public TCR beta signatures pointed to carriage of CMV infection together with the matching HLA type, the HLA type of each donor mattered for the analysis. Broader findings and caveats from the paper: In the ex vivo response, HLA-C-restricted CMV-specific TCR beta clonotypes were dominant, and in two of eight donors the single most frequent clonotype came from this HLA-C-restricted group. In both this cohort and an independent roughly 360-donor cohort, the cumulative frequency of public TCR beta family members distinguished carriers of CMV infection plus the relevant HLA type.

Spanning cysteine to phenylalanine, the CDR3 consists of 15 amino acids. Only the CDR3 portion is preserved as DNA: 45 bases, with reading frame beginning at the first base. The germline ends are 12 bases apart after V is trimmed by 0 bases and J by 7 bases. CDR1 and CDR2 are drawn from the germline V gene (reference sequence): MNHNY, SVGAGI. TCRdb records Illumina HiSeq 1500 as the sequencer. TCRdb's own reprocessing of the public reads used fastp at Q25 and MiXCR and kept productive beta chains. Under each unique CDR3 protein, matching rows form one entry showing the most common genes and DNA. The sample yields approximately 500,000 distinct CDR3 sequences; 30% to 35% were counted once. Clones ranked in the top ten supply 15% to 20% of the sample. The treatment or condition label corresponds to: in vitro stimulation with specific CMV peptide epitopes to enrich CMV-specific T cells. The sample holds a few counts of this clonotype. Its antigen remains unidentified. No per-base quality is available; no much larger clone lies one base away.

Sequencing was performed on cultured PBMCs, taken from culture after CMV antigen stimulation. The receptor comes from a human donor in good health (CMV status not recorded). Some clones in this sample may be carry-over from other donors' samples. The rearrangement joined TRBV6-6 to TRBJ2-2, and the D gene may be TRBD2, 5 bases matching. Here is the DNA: TGTGCCAGCAGTTACTCGAGCTCGGAGGTCGGGGAGCTGTTTTTT. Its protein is CASSYSSSEVGELFF.